This TCR beta chain was recorded in a study of T cell repertoires in cytomegalovirus infection. About the study: Matching HLA type and CMV infection were both indicated by public TCR beta signatures.

TCRdb re-called the reads through MiXCR, storing one row per CDR3 protein. Of approximately 140,000 distinct CDR3 sequences listed, roughly a quarter are singletons. The CDR3 loop spans 14 amino acids. Germline CDR1 is SGHTA and CDR2 is FQGNSA. The ends were cut back, 0 bases at V and 8 bases at J, with 13 bases in the middle. Study findings and constraints: Predominance within the ex vivo response was attributable to HLA-C-restricted CMV-specific TCR beta clonotypes. The cumulative frequency of public TCR beta families distinguished individuals who carried CMV together with the relevant HLA.

This clonotype was found many times. Its target is unknown. Sequencing used PBMCs, sequenced either directly or after in vitro stimulation (not recorded which). This TCR derives from a human donor in good health (CMV status not recorded). Some clones in this sample may be carry-over from other donors' samples. The J gene is TRBJ1-2, the V gene TRBV7-2; the D is unclear. As DNA, the CDR3 is TGTGCCAGCAGCTTAGCCGCGGAGACGAGAGGCTACACCTTC. This encodes CASSLAAETRGYTF. The full variable domain, its missing parts supplied by reference TRBV7-2 and TRBJ1-2, is GAGVSQSPSNKVTEKGKDVELRCDPISGHTALYWYRQSLGQGLEFLIYFQGNSAPDKSGLPSDRFSAERTGGSVSTLTIQRTQQEDSAVYLCASSLAAETRGYTFGSGTRLTVV.